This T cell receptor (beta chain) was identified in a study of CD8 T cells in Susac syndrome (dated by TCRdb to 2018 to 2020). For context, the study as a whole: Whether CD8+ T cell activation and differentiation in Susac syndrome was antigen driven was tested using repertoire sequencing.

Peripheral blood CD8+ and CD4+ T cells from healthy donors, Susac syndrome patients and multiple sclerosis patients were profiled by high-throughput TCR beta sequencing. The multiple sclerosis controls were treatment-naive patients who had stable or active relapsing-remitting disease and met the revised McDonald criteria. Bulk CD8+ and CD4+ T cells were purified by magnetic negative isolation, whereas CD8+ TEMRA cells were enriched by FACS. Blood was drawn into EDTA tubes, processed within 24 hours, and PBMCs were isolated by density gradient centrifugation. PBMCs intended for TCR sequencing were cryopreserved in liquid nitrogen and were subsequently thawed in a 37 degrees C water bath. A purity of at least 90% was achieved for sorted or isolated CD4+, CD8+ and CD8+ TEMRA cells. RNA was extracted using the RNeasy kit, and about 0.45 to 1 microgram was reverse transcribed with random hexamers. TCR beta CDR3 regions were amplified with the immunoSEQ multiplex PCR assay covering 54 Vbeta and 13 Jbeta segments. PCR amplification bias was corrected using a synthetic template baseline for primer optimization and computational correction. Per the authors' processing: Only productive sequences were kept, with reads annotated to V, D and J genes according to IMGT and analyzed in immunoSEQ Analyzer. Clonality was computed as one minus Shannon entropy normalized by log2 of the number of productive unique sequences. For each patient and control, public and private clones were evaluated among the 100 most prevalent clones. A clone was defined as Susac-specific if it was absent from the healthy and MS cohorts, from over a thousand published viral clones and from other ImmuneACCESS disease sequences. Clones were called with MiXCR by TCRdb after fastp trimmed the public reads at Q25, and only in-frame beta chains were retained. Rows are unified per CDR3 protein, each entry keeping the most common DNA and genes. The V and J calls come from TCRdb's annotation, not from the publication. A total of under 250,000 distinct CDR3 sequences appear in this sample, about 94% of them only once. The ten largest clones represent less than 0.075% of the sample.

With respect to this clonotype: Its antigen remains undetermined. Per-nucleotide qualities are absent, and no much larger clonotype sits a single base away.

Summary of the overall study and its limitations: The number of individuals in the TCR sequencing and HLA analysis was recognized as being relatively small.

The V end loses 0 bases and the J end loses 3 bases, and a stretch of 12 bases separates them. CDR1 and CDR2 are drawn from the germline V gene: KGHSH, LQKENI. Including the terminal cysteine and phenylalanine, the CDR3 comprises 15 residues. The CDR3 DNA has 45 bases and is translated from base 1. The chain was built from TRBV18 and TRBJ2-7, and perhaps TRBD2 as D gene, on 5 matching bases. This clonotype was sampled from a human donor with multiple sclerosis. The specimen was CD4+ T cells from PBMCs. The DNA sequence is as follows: TGTGCCAGCTCACCACCTACTGGAGAGGGCTACGAGCAGTACTTC. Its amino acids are CASSPPTGEGYEQYF.